This T cell receptor beta chain appears in the sequencing data of a study of early T cells in non-severe SARS-CoV-2 infection (dated by TCRdb to the early 2020s). In terms of the full investigation: Because TCR sequencing relied on bulk RNA taken from unsorted whole blood, pairing of alpha and beta chains was not possible.

The study was a case-control design nested within a healthcare worker cohort in London, UK, with weekly nasopharyngeal swab PCR tests and blood sampling. Healthcare workers were recruited between 23 and 31 March 2020, during the week of the UK lockdown, and were followed weekly for up to about 16 weeks. Libraries were constructed by 5' RACE. Sequencing was performed on a NextSeq 500. To correct for sequencing error and PCR bias, the TCR library protocol tagged individual cDNA molecules with unique molecular identifiers. Sequencing covered both TCR alpha and beta chains, and within each sample the abundances of alpha and beta sequences were tightly co-correlated. Per the authors' processing: Decombinator V4 was used to annotate the V gene, J gene and CDR3 of the TCR sequences. TCRs were defined as expanded if a significant change between any two time points was detected under a Poisson model with p below 0.0001. Abundances of TCRs were expressed as counts per million after normalisation to the total number of TCRs sequenced in each sample. MAIT TCRs were defined by TRAV1-2 paired with TRAJ12, TRAJ20 or TRAJ33, and iNKT TCRs by TRAV10 paired with TRAJ18. VDJdb, accessed 1 November 2021, was searched for CMV, EBV and SARS-CoV-2 annotated TCRs, excluding TCRs annotated for multiple antigens. TCRdb took the public reads, trimmed them with fastp at Q25, ran MiXCR for clone calling and kept in-frame beta chains. Merged by CDR3 protein, the rows form single entries marked with the most common genes and DNA. TCRdb's processing, not the study's, gives the V and J calls here. In this sample the table shows nearly 110,000 distinct CDR3 sequences, 11% of which occur a single time. The ten largest account for more than 6.5% of the sample.

CDR1 and CDR2 are drawn from the germline V gene (reference sequence): DFQATT, SNEGSKA. The CDR3 numbers 13 residues from cysteine through phenylalanine. Only the CDR3 region is kept as DNA, spanning 39 bases read in frame from base 1. V was cut back by 6 bases and J by 5 bases, leaving a gap of 15 bases between them. Findings and caveats that apply to the study as a whole: VDJdb matching was skewed toward anti-spike CD8 responses and likely underestimated virus-specific expansions by missing private and CD4 specificities.

Only a few counts were recorded for this clonotype. What antigen it recognizes has not been identified. No much larger clone exists at a distance of one base, and base qualities are not known. The sequenced material came from whole blood. This sequence originates from an adult who was a healthcare worker with PCR-confirmed SARS-CoV-2 infection or an uninfected control (not recorded which). Rearrangement joined TRBV20-1 to TRBJ2-3; the D segment cannot be called with confidence. The sequence in DNA is TGCAGTGCCCCCGACCAGGAGAGAGATACGCAGTATTTT. Its translation is CSAPDQERDTQYF.